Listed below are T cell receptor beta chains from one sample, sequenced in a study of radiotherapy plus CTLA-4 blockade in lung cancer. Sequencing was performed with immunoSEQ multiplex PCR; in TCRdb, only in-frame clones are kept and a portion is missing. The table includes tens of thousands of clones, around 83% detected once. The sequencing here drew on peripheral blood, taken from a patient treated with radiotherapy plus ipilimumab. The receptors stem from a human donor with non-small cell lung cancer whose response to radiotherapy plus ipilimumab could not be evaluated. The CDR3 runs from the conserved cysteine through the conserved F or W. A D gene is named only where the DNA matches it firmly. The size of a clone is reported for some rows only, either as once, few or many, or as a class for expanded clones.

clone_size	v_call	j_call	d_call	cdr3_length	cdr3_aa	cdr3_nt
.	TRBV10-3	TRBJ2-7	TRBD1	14	CAISQRGGYYEQYF	TGTGCCATCAGCCAAAGAGGGGGCTACTACGAGCAGTACTTC
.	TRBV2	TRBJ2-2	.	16	CASSATGFRFAGELFF	TGTGCCAGCAGTGCCACAGGGTTTCGGTTCGCCGGGGAGCTGTTTTTT
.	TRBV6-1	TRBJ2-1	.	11	CASSEEGEQFF	TGTGCCAGCAGCGAGGAGGGTGAGCAGTTCTTC
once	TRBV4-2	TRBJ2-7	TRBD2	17	CASSQEPAGAGVYEQYF	TGTGCCAGCAGCCAAGAACCCGCGGGAGCGGGAGTGTACGAGCAGTACTTC
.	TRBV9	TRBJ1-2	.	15	CASSSAAGGRDGYTF	TGTGCCAGCAGCTCGGCAGCGGGGGGTAGGGATGGCTACACCTTC
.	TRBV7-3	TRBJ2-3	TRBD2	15	CASSLGLAETDTQYF	TGTGCCAGCAGCTTAGGACTAGCGGAGACAGATACGCAGTATTTT
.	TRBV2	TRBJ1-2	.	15	CASSPREAGAQGYTF	TGTGCCAGCAGTCCCCGCGAGGCAGGGGCGCAGGGCTACACCTTC
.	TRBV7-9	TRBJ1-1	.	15	CASSLSLPGSTEAFF	TGTGCCAGCAGCTTAAGTTTACCGGGGAGCACTGAAGCTTTCTTT
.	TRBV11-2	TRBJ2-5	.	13	CASSLGQLETQYF	TGTGCCAGCAGCCTAGGACAGCTAGAGACCCAGTACTTC
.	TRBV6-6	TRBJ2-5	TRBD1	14	CASSPRTGMETQYF	TGTGCCAGCAGTCCCCGGACAGGGATGGAGACCCAGTACTTC
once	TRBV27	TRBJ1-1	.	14	CASSPLDINTEAFF	TGTGCCAGCAGTCCGCTGGACATCAACACTGAAGCTTTCTTT
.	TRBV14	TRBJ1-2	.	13	CASSQDSGNGYTF	TGTGCCAGCAGCCAAGATTCAGGGAATGGCTACACCTTC
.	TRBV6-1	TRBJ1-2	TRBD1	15	CASSGVGTGEDGYTF	TGTGCCAGCAGTGGGGTGGGAACAGGGGAGGATGGCTACACCTTC
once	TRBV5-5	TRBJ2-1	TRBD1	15	CASSGGDRDNNEQFF	TGTGCCAGCAGCGGGGGGGACAGGGACAACAATGAGCAGTTCTTC
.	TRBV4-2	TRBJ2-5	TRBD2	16	CASSQDKGLAGHTQYF	TGTGCCAGCAGCCAAGATAAGGGACTAGCGGGCCATACCCAGTACTTC
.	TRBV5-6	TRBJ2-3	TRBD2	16	CASSFPSGSFTDTQYF	TGTGCCAGCAGCTTTCCTAGCGGGAGCTTCACAGATACGCAGTATTTT
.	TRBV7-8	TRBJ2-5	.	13	CASSSTVVVSQYF	TGTGCCAGCAGCTCGACAGTGGTGGTGTCCCAGTACTTC
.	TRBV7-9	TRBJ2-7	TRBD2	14	CASSLSGGVYEQYF	TGTGCCAGCAGCTTGTCGGGAGGCGTCTACGAGCAGTACTTC
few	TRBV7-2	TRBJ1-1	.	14	CASSLGYRNTEAFF	TGTGCCAGCAGCTTAGGTTATAGGAACACTGAAGCTTTCTTT
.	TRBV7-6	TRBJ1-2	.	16	CASSLMGGQVDYGYTF	TGTGCCAGCAGCTTAATGGGAGGGCAGGTCGATTACGGCTACACCTTC
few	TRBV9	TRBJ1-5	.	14	CASSDNRFNQPQHF	TGTGCCAGCAGCGACAACAGGTTCAATCAGCCCCAGCATTTT
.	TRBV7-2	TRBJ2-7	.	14	CASSLARKSYEQYF	TGTGCCAGCAGCTTAGCGCGAAAATCCTACGAGCAGTACTTC
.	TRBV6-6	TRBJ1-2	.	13	CATLNGGAGGYTF	TGTGCCACCCTGAATGGGGGCGCAGGGGGCTACACCTTC
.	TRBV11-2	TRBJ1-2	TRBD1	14	CASSSGGNGEGYTF	TGTGCCAGCAGCTCAGGGGGGAACGGGGAGGGCTACACCTTC
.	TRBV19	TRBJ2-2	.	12	CASRRDTGELFF	TGTGCCAGTAGGAGGGACACCGGGGAGCTGTTTTTT
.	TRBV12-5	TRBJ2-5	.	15	CASALVLEGQETQYF	TGTGCTAGTGCCCTAGTCTTGGAGGGACAAGAGACCCAGTACTTC
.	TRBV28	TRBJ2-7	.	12	CASTRSGYEQYF	TGTGCCAGCACCCGCTCGGGCTACGAGCAGTACTTC
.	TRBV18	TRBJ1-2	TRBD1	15	CASSPWTGVDYGYTF	TGTGCCAGCTCACCGTGGACAGGGGTCGACTATGGCTACACCTTC
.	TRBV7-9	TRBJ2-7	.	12	CASSLSNYEQYF	TGTGCCAGCAGCTTATCAAACTACGAGCAGTACTTC
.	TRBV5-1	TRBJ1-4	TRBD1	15	CASSNPGGTNEKLFF	TGCGCCAGCAGTAATCCAGGGGGAACTAATGAAAAACTGTTTTTT
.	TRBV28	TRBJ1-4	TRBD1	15	CASSPETGGDEKLFF	TGTGCCAGCAGTCCAGAGACAGGGGGGGATGAAAAACTGTTTTTT
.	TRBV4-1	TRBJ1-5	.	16	CASSQVLGGADQPQHF	TGCGCCAGCAGCCAAGTCTTGGGGGGTGCGGATCAGCCCCAGCATTTT
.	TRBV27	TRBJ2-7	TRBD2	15	CASSLAGTSDDEQYF	TGTGCCAGCAGTCTAGCCGGGACTAGCGATGACGAGCAGTACTTC
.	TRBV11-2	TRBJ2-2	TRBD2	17	CASSLRPVRELTGELFF	TGTGCCAGCAGCTTAAGGCCCGTGCGGGAGCTCACCGGGGAGCTGTTTTTT
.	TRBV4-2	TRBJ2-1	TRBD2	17	CASSQVGTSGPEDEQFF	TGTGCCAGCAGCCAAGTCGGGACTAGCGGCCCCGAAGATGAGCAGTTCTTC
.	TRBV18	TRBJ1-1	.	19	CASSTSLAILYGRNTEAFF	TGTGCCAGCTCCACGTCACTGGCAATTCTGTATGGGCGGAACACTGAAGCTTTCTTT
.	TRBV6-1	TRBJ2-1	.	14	CASSDRPIYNEQFF	TGTGCCAGCAGTGACAGGCCGATATACAATGAGCAGTTCTTC
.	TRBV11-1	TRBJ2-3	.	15	CASSLAKRPTDTQYF	TGTGCCAGCAGCTTAGCGAAGCGTCCCACAGATACGCAGTATTTT
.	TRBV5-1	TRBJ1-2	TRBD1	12	CASSQGQGSYTF	TGCGCCAGCAGCCAAGGACAGGGGAGCTACACCTTC
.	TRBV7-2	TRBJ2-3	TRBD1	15	CASSVDRGNTDTQYF	TGTGCCAGCAGCGTTGACAGGGGGAACACAGATACGCAGTATTTT
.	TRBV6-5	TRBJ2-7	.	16	CASSYPIRESLGEQYF	TGTGCCAGCAGTTACCCCATCCGGGAGTCGCTAGGCGAGCAGTACTTC
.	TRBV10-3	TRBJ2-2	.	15	CAITADRPGTGELFF	TGTGCCATCACCGCGGACCGGCCGGGGACCGGGGAGCTGTTTTTT
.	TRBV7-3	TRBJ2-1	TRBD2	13	CASSVDPSGKQFF	TGTGCCAGCAGCGTAGACCCGAGCGGGAAGCAGTTCTTC
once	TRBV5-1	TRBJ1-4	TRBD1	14	CASSSTGGNEKLFF	TGCGCCAGCAGCTCGACAGGGGGGAATGAAAAACTGTTTTTT
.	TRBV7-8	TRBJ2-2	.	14	CASSFDSYTGELFF	TGTGCCAGCTCGTTCGACAGTTACACCGGGGAGCTGTTTTTT
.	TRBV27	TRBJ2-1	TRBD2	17	CASSLGIAGGPVPEQFF	TGTGCCAGCAGTTTAGGGATCGCGGGAGGGCCTGTTCCTGAGCAGTTCTTC
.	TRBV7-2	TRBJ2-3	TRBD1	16	CASSSSGTGGVDTQYF	TGTGCCAGCAGCTCATCCGGGACAGGGGGCGTAGATACGCAGTATTTT
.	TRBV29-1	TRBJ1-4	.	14	CSVEDLGEGEKLFF	TGCAGCGTTGAAGATCTTGGAGAAGGTGAAAAACTGTTTTTT
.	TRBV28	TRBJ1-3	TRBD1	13	CAILGTGGNTIYF	TGTGCCATCCTTGGGACAGGGGGAAACACCATATATTTT
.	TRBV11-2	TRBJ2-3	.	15	CASSLVQGPPDTQYF	TGTGCCAGCAGCTTAGTACAGGGACCCCCAGATACGCAGTATTTT
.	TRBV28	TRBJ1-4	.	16	CASSPKWARYGEKLFF	TGTGCCAGCAGCCCAAAGTGGGCCAGGTACGGTGAAAAACTGTTTTTT
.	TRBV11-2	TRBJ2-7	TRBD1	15	CASSLGRQGDDEQYF	TGTGCCAGCAGCTTAGGAAGGCAGGGGGACGACGAGCAGTACTTC
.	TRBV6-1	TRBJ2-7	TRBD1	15	CASSERTGGVYEQYF	TGTGCCAGCAGTGAACGGACAGGGGGCGTCTACGAGCAGTACTTC
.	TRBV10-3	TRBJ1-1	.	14	CAISDPRGKTEAFF	TGTGCCATCAGTGATCCAAGGGGAAAGACTGAAGCTTTCTTT
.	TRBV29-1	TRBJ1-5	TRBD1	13	CSFRQGAGGPQHF	TGCAGCTTCCGACAGGGGGCTGGTGGGCCCCAGCATTTT
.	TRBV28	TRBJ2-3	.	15	CASSFRGKSTDTQYF	TGTGCCAGCAGTTTTCGGGGGAAGAGCACAGATACGCAGTATTTT
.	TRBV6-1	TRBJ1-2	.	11	CASSEQYGYTF	TGTGCCAGCAGTGAACAGTATGGCTACACCTTC